This is a list of T cell receptor beta chains from one sample in a study of T cell responses to AZD1222 COVID-19 vaccine. Profiled with immunoSEQ multiplex PCR; TCRdb holds only in-frame clones, not every one. Among about 85,000 clones listed, 85% were seen once. The sequences come from peripheral blood, collected 28 days after the second AZD1222 dose. The receptors derive from an adult who received the AZD1222 COVID-19 vaccine. CDR3s include the opening cysteine and the closing phenylalanine or tryptophan. A D gene is named only where the DNA matches it firmly. The size of a clone is reported for some rows only, either as once, few or many, or as a class for expanded clones.

d_gene	v_gene	j_gene	abundance	CDR3aa	CDR3nt
-	TRBV11-2	TRBJ1-1	-	CASRPTEGRGAFF	TGTGCCAGCAGACCGACGGAGGGCCGGGGAGCTTTCTTT
-	TRBV27	TRBJ2-3	-	CATSTGRTQYF	TGTGCCACCTCGACCGGCCGTACGCAGTATTTT
TRBD2	TRBV9	TRBJ2-1	-	CASSVVAGGNEQFF	TGTGCCAGCAGCGTAGTAGCGGGGGGCAATGAGCAGTTCTTC
-	TRBV30	TRBJ2-3	-	CARSGSDTQYF	TGTGCCCGAAGCGGGTCAGATACGCAGTATTTT
-	TRBV7-2	TRBJ2-1	-	CASSRDPLAEQFF	TGTGCCAGCAGTCGCGACCCCCTGGCGGAGCAGTTCTTC
-	TRBV11-3	TRBJ2-1	-	CASSLRGGLWNEQFF	TGTGCCAGCAGCTTGAGGGGGGGCCTTTGGAATGAGCAGTTCTTC
TRBD2	TRBV7-6	TRBJ2-3	-	CASSLFQGGISDTQYF	TGTGCCAGCAGCTTGTTCCAGGGAGGGATCTCAGATACGCAGTATTTT
-	TRBV13	TRBJ2-7	-	CASSLGRPYEQYF	TGTGCCAGCAGCTTAGGGAGACCCTACGAGCAGTACTTC
-	TRBV29-1	TRBJ2-3	-	CSVAGADTQYF	TGCAGCGTCGCAGGGGCAGATACGCAGTATTTT
-	TRBV19	TRBJ1-1	-	CASSIDGADAFF	TGTGCCAGTAGTATAGATGGGGCAGACGCTTTCTTT
TRBD2	TRBV19	TRBJ2-3	-	CASSPLARGSTDTQYF	TGTGCCAGTAGTCCACTAGCGCGGGGAAGCACAGATACGCAGTATTTT
TRBD1	TRBV30	TRBJ1-2	-	CAWSRDREDYGYTF	TGTGCCTGGAGTCGCGACAGGGAGGACTATGGCTACACCTTC
-	TRBV3-1/TRBV3-2	TRBJ1-5	-	CASSQALGPQHF	TGTGCCAGCAGCCAAGCTCTAGGGCCCCAGCATTTT
-	TRBV5-1	TRBJ2-2	-	CASSLGHRTGELFF	TGCGCCAGCAGCTTGGGACACCGGACCGGGGAGCTGTTTTTT
TRBD1	TRBV19	TRBJ2-5	-	CASSLQGVGETQYF	TGTGCCAGTAGTCTACAGGGGGTCGGGGAGACCCAGTACTTC
-	TRBV27	TRBJ1-6	-	CASSWTSASSPLHF	TGTGCCAGCAGTTGGACCTCGGCTAGTTCACCCCTCCACTTT
-	TRBV10-3	TRBJ1-5	-	CAISDRGHNQPQHF	TGTGCCATCAGTGACCGGGGCCACAATCAGCCCCAGCATTTT
-	TRBV6-5	TRBJ2-1	-	CATRTSFDEQFF	TGTGCCACCAGAACTAGCTTTGATGAGCAGTTCTTC
-	TRBV30	TRBJ2-7	few	CAWSGVGEQYF	TGTGCCTGGTCAGGGGTTGGTGAGCAGTACTTC
-	TRBV5-5	TRBJ2-2	-	CASSLGSALHTGELFF	TGTGCCAGCAGTCTGGGGAGCGCCTTACACACCGGGGAGCTGTTTTTT
-	TRBV24-1	TRBJ2-2	once	CATSDPGRTGELFF	TGTGCCACCAGTGACCCAGGGAGAACCGGGGAGCTGTTTTTT
-	TRBV11-2	TRBJ1-5	few	CASSISTDSNQPQHF	TGTGCCAGCAGCATCTCGACCGATAGCAATCAGCCCCAGCATTTT
-	TRBV11-2	TRBJ1-1	-	CASSFDREAFF	TGTGCCAGCAGCTTCGACCGTGAAGCTTTCTTT
-	TRBV5-1	TRBJ2-7	-	CASSSAGGETRLYF	TGCGCCAGCAGCTCGGCTGGAGGGGAGACAAGGCTGTACTTC
-	TRBV6-6	TRBJ1-2	-	CASSYRAKDGYTF	TGTGCCAGCAGTTATCGGGCCAAGGATGGCTACACCTTC
-	TRBV23-1	TRBJ2-1	once	CASSQRLLFCYNEQFF	TGCGCCAGCAGTCAAAGACTCTTGTTCTGCTACAATGAGCAGTTCTTC
-	TRBV21-1	TRBJ1-4	-	CASTRKAGGIEKLFF	TGTGCCAGCACCAGAAAGGCGGGGGGAATTGAAAAACTGTTTTTT